These T cell receptor beta chains were read from a single sample in a study of beta chain features in type 1 diabetes. Generated by immunoSEQ multiplex PCR, the TCRdb table keeps only in-frame clones and is missing some. The sample contains tens of thousands of clones, approximately 56% of which appear only once. The sequencing input was Tregs from blood. These receptors were obtained from a woman younger than 35 in good health. Both conserved end residues are part of each CDR3. A D gene is named only where the DNA matches it firmly. Where a row states a size, it is once, few, many or the class of an expanded clone; other rows omit it.

NA,TRBV28,TRBJ1-5,NA,TGTGCCAGCAGTCTTAATCAGGGATATAGGGTAAATCAGCCCCAGCATTTT,CASSLNQGYRVNQPQHF
NA,TRBV28,TRBJ2-7,NA,TGTGCCAGCAGCCCACCGGGATCGAGGGATTACGAGCAGTACTTC,CASSPPGSRDYEQYF
NA,TRBV2,TRBJ1-1,NA,TGTGCCAGCAGTGCACAGGTGAACACTGAAGCTTTCTTT,CASSAQVNTEAFF
once,TRBV6-5,TRBJ1-1,NA,TGTGCCAGCAGTTACTCTGGGGGGTTGAACACTGAAGCTTTCTTT,CASSYSGGLNTEAFF
NA,TRBV7-2,TRBJ2-1,NA,TGTGCCAGCACCCGCACCCTAGGGCGGGTTGAGCAGTTCTTC,CASTRTLGRVEQFF
NA,TRBV28,TRBJ2-5,NA,TGTGCCAGCAGCCGGACACAGGGCCGGCAAGAGACCCAGTACTTC,CASSRTQGRQETQYF
NA,TRBV5-1,TRBJ2-1,NA,TGCGCCAGCAGCTATGAACAGGGTTCCGCTGGGAATGAGCAGTTCTTC,CASSYEQGSAGNEQFF
few,TRBV6-6,TRBJ1-5,NA,TGTGCCAGCAGTCAACAGGGTGGCGGCAATCAGCCCCAGCATTTT,CASSQQGGGNQPQHF
NA,TRBV19,TRBJ2-7,TRBD1,TGTGCCAGTAGTCCACGGGACAGGGTCTTCGAGCAGTACTTC,CASSPRDRVFEQYF
NA,TRBV29-1,TRBJ1-3,NA,TGCAGCGTTAGACTCTCTGGAAACACCATATATTTT,CSVRLSGNTIYF
once,TRBV9,TRBJ2-3,TRBD2,TGTGCCAGCAGCGTAGCTGTCAGCGGGAGACTAGATACGCAGTATTTT,CASSVAVSGRLDTQYF
few,TRBV2,TRBJ1-2,NA,TGTGCCAGCAAGCTCAACTATGGCTACACCTTC,CASKLNYGYTF
NA,TRBV7-2,TRBJ1-1,NA,TGTGCCAGCAGTCCCCTTAACAGGATCACTGAAGCTTTCTTT,CASSPLNRITEAFF
NA,TRBV18,TRBJ1-2,TRBD1,TGTGCCAGCTCACCGGGACAGGGGGCCGTCTATGGCTACACCTTC,CASSPGQGAVYGYTF
NA,TRBV28,TRBJ1-4,TRBD1,TGTGCCAGCAGTTTAAGGGCCGGGACAGGGGATGAAAAACTGTTTTTT,CASSLRAGTGDEKLFF
NA,TRBV18,TRBJ2-1,TRBD2,TGTGCCAGCTCCCGGAGCGGGAGGTACAATGAGCAGTTCTTC,CASSRSGRYNEQFF
NA,TRBV19,TRBJ2-3,TRBD2,TGTGCCAGTAGTACGACTAGCGGGAGTTGGGGAGATACGCAGTATTTT,CASSTTSGSWGDTQYF
NA,TRBV4-2,TRBJ2-5,TRBD2,TGTGCCAGCAGCCAAGAGACTAGCGGAGGGGAAGAGACCCAGTACTTC,CASSQETSGGEETQYF
NA,TRBV7-7,TRBJ2-5,NA,TGTGCTAGCAGCTTATCTCCCGGGCAAGAGACCCAGTACTTC,CASSLSPGQETQYF
many,TRBV23-1,TRBJ2-7,NA,TGCGCCAGCAGCCTGACCCGACGGAGCGAGCAGTACTTC,CASSLTRRSEQYF
NA,TRBV2,TRBJ1-4,TRBD1,TGTGCCAGCAGTGAAGACAGGGGCAGTGGTGAAAAACTGTTTTTT,CASSEDRGSGEKLFF
NA,TRBV4-2,TRBJ2-7,TRBD2,TGTGCCAGCAGCCAAGCCGGCCTAGCGGGAGGGTACGAGCAGTACTTC,CASSQAGLAGGYEQYF
NA,TRBV7-2,TRBJ1-4,NA,TGTGCCAGCAGCTTAAACAGAAATGAAAAACTGTTTTTT,CASSLNRNEKLFF
few,TRBV7-8,TRBJ2-1,TRBD2,TGTGCCAGCAGCTTAAACAGCGGGAGTCCGGGTGAGCAGTTCTTC,CASSLNSGSPGEQFF